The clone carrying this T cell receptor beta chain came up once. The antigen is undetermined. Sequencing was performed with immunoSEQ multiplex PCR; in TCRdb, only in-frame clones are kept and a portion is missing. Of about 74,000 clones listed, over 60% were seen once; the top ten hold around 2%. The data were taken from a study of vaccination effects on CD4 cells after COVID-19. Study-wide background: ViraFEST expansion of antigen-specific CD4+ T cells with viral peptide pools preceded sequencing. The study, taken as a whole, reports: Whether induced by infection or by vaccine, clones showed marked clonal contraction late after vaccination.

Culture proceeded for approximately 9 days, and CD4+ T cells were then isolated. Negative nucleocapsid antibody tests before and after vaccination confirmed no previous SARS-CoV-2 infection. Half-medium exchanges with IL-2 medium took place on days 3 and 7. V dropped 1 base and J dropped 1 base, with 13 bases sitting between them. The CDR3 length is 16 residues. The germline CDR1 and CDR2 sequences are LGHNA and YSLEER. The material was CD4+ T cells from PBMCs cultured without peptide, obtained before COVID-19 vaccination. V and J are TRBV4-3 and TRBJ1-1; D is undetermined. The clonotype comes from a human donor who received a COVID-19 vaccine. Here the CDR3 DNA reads TGCGCCAGCAGCCAAGGCGCGAGGGCAAGGAACACTGAAGCTTTCTTT. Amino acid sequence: CASSQGARARNTEAFF.